These 8 T cell receptor beta chains originate from one sample sequenced in a study of T cell responses to AZD1222 COVID-19 vaccine. Here immunoSEQ multiplex PCR was the method, and the copy in TCRdb shows in-frame clones only, minus some. This table has approximately 110,000 clones, roughly 90% appearing once. The sample here was peripheral blood, taken on day 0 of AZD1222 vaccination. The receptors originated from an adult in good health.

Only a few counts were recorded for this clone. The V and J genes are TRBV30 and TRBJ1-2, with D perhaps matching TRBD1 (6 bases). The CDR3 spans 15 residues. Germline V gives CDR1 GTSNPN, CDR2 SVGIG (reference sequence). V lost 2 bases and J lost 4, with 17 bases in between. In DNA form, the CDR3 reads TGTGCCTGGAGTATCTCAGGGGCTCCCGGCTATGGCTACACCTTC. Translating gives CAWSISGAPGYGYTF. Combining the CDR3 with reference TRBV30 and TRBJ1-2 gives the whole variable domain SQTIHQWPATLVQPVGSPLSLECTVEGTSNPNLYWYRQAAGRGLQLLFYSVGIGQISSEVPQNLSASRPQDRQFILSSKKLLLSDSGFYLCAWSISGAPGYGYTFGSGTRLTVV.

The chain employs TRBV4-3 and TRBJ2-1, with TRBD1 matching over 10 bases. This CDR3 comprises 15 residues. Trimming removed 2 bases from V and 3 bases from J; junction bases left unmatched: 1. Per the germline V gene, CDR1 is LGHNA and CDR2 is YSLEER. The CDR3 sequence is CASSQWTGGYNEQFF. In nucleotides, the CDR3 is TGCGCCAGCAGCCAATGGACAGGGGGCTACAATGAGCAGTTCTTC.

This clone has a single count. This sequence joins TRBV6-5 and TRBJ1-6; D remains ambiguous. Germline V gives CDR1 MNHEY, CDR2 SVGAGI. V lost 10 bases and J 3 bases, leaving 13 bases between the germline ends. The CDR3 is made up of 14 amino acids. The CDR3 sequence: CATKNSGYNSPLHF. The CDR3 DNA follows: TGTGCCACCAAAAACAGTGGCTATAATTCACCCCTCCACTTT.

The V gene is TRBV7-3, the J gene TRBJ1-1; D unresolved. The CDR3 has 13 amino acids. V was clipped by 6 bases and J by 0 bases, with 8 bases between them. CDR1 and CDR2 (germline): SGHTA, FQGTGA. The CDR3 sequence: CASSKILNTEAFF. The DNA of the CDR3 is TGTGCCAGCAGTAAAATCTTGAACACTGAAGCTTTCTTT.

The chain combines TRBV12-3 or TRBV12-4 with TRBJ2-3; either TRBD1 or TRBD2 may fit D (5 bases each). CDR3 length: 11 amino acids. Trimming took off 7 bases at V and 8 bases at J, with 10 bases between the two ends. CDR3: CASNLGTTQYF. As DNA, the CDR3 is TGTGCCAGCAATCTAGGGACTACGCAGTATTTT.

The chain links TRBV9 to TRBJ2-3; D is undetermined. V was shortened by 0 bases and J by 6 bases, with 17 bases between the two germline ends. This CDR3 is built from 16 residues. Germline CDR1 SGDLS, CDR2 YYNGEE. This chain's CDR3 is CASSVDPLGLSDTQYF. Written as DNA, the CDR3 is TGTGCCAGCAGCGTAGACCCCCTTGGGCTCTCGGATACGCAGTATTTT.

This clone appeared a single time. This chain uses TRBV7-2 with TRBJ2-3, with no clear D. V was pared by 6 bases and J by 2 bases, with 9 bases between. Germline CDR1 reads SGHTA; CDR2 reads FQGNSA. The CDR3 has 13 amino acids. This CDR3 is CASRSRTTDTQYF. The CDR3 region has the DNA TGTGCCAGCAGATCTCGGACCACAGATACGCAGTATTTT.

This CDR3 is CASTGGDSTDEKLFF. Here the CDR3 DNA reads TGTGCCAGCACCGGCGGGGACAGTACAGATGAAAAACTGTTTTTT. This sequence joins TRBV6-5 and TRBJ1-4; TRBD1 matches 7 bases. The germline V gene encodes CDR1 MNHEY and CDR2 SVGAGI. The CDR3 sequence is 15 residues long. V gave up 7 bases and J gave up 6 bases; unmatched junction bases: 11.